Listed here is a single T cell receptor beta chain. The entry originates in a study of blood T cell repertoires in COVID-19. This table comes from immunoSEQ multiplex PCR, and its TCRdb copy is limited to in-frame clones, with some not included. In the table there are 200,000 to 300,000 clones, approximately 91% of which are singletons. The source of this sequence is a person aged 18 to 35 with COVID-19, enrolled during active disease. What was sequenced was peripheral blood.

CDR3 nucleotides: TGTGCCAGCAGTTACAGTACGGGATTCTATGGCTACACCTTC. It specifies CASSYSTGFYGYTF. The rearrangement uses TRBV6-5 and TRBJ1-2; D gene unclear. The CDR3 covers 14 residues. V lost 2 bases and J lost 4, with 11 bases in between. Germline assignment: CDR1 MNHEY and CDR2 SVGAGI.